The 27 T cell receptor beta chains listed next were all sequenced from one sample in a study of T-cell reconstitution after alpha-beta-depleted transplantation in children. As it was prepared, the TCRbeta library received unique molecular identifiers. TCRdb reprocessed the PCR reads via MiXCR and lists one record per CDR3 protein. The profile shows about 870,000 distinct CDR3 sequences, roughly 15% of them singletons. This specimen was PBMCs, mostly from graft donor cells, taken 360 days after TCRalphabeta/CD19-depleted stem cell transplant. These receptors all come from a male patient between 5 and 17 years old who had a stem cell transplant for acute lymphoblastic leukemia, so the T cells may come from the graft donor.

This clonotype was recorded a few times. The chain is built from TRBV12-3 or TRBV12-4 and TRBJ2-5, with 10 positions matching TRBD2. The CDR3 has 15 amino acids. Trimming took 5 bases from V and 3 from J; bases not matched to a gene: 6. CDR3: CASSRTSGQEETQYF. The CDR3 DNA reads TGTGCCAGCAGTCGGACTAGCGGCCAGGAAGAGACCCAGTACTTC.

CDR3 DNA: TGTGCCAGCATCCCCTGGGGGTCCTACAATGAGCAGTTCTTC. It specifies CASIPWGSYNEQFF. The chain joins TRBV5-6 to TRBJ2-1; TRBD1 or TRBD2 may be the D gene (5 bases each). Trimming removed 6 bases at V and 1 base at J, with 11 bases between. The length of the CDR3 is 14 residues. The V gene's germline CDR1 is SGHDT and CDR2 YYEEEE. The full variable domain, with the rest looked up from reference TRBV5-6 and TRBJ2-1, is DAGVTQSPTHLIKTRGQQVTLRCSPKSGHDTVSWYQQALGQGPQFIFQYYEEEERQRGNFPDRFSGHQFPNYSSELNVNALLLGDSALYLCASIPWGSYNEQFFGPGTRLTVL.

This clonotype was picked up a small number of times. The chain combines TRBV2 with TRBJ1-1; D unresolved. Looked up from germline, CDR1 is SNHLY and CDR2 is FYNNEI. This CDR3 is built from 14 residues. Trimming left V 2 bases short and J 3 bases short, with 10 bases between. CDR3 nucleotide sequence: TGTGCCAGCAGTGAATCCCGTGGCTACACTGAAGCTTTCTTT. Translated, it gives CASSESRGYTEAFF.

This chain uses TRBV27 with TRBJ2-1; 8 bases are a match to TRBD1. CDR1 and CDR2 (germline): MNHEY, SMNVEV (reference sequence). V lost 2 bases and J lost 4; bases outside the gene matches: 16. CDR3 length: 19 amino acids. The CDR3: CASSLTGTGMFYTYNEQFF. Here the CDR3 DNA reads TGTGCCAGCAGTTTAACCGGGACAGGAATGTTCTATACTTACAATGAGCAGTTCTTC.

This clonotype was seen more than once but under ten times. CDR3 residues: CATSDSTGGLGYEQYF. CDR3 DNA: TGTGCCACCAGTGATTCTACAGGTGGTCTGGGCTACGAGCAGTACTTC. The chain uses TRBV24-1 and TRBJ2-7, with a possible D match to TRBD1 (5 bases). CDR3 length: 16 residues. The V gene lost 2 bases and the J gene lost 3 bases, with 16 bases spanning the gap. The germline gives CDR1 KGHDR, CDR2 SFDVKD.

The chain is built from TRBV20-1 and TRBJ2-7; D possibly corresponds to TRBD1 (6 bases). The CDR3 length is 12 residues. Germline V gene lookup returns CDR1 DFQATT and CDR2 SNEGSKA (reference sequence). The CDR3 bases are TGCAGCCCCAGACAGGACAACTACGAGCAGTACTTC. This encodes CSPRQDNYEQYF.

The V gene is TRBV28, the J gene TRBJ2-1; D is ambiguous. Trimming left V 6 bases short and J 4 bases short, with 13 bases between. In germline, CDR1 is MDHEN, CDR2 SYDVKM. CDR3 length: 14 amino acids. The CDR3 DNA reads TGTGCCAGCAGCCCGTATCAAGAGTACAATGAGCAGTTCTTC. Protein: CASSPYQEYNEQFF. Using reference TRBV28 and TRBJ2-1 for the parts outside the CDR3, the full variable domain is DVKVTQSSRYLVKRTGEKVFLECVQDMDHENMFWYRQDPGLGLRLIYFSYDVKMKEKGDIPEGYSVSREKKERFSLILESASTNQTSMYLCASSPYQEYNEQFFGPGTRLTVL.

In its sample, this clonotype was seen a few times. The genes are TRBV5-5 and TRBJ1-1; the D gene is possibly TRBD1 (6 bases). With 4 bases removed from V and 5 bases from J, the gap between germline ends came to 21 bases. CDR1 and CDR2 (germline): SGHKS, YYEKEE (reference sequence). The CDR3 extends over 16 amino acids. The CDR3 is CASSVGGGRRETEAFF. CDR3 DNA sequence: TGTGCCAGCAGCGTGGGGGGCGGGAGGAGAGAAACTGAAGCTTTCTTT.

This clonotype was counted a few times. The rearrangement joins TRBV18 to TRBJ2-5; 7 positions match TRBD1. The CDR3 loop spans 16 amino acids. In germline, CDR1 is KGHSH, CDR2 LQKENI. V dropped 2 bases and J dropped 2; count of bases not matched to a gene: 8. The CDR3 loop reads CASSPNRRGLQETQYF. CDR3 in DNA: TGTGCCAGCTCACCAAATAGAAGGGGGCTTCAAGAGACCCAGTACTTC.

The chain uses TRBV9 and TRBJ2-1, with D possibly being TRBD1 (6 bases). Germline V gene data show CDR1 as SGDLS and CDR2 as YYNGEE. V was cut by 4 bases and J by 1 base, with 12 bases left in between. The CDR3 is 15 residues long. For the CDR3, the DNA is TGTGCCAGCAGCTTACACAGGGTTTCCTACAATGAGCAGTTCTTC. Translating gives CASSLHRVSYNEQFF.

This chain connects TRBV27 to TRBJ2-7; 9 nucleotides align to TRBD1. This CDR3 is built from 15 residues. J was trimmed by 3 bases and V by 4 bases; bases with no gene match: 7. Germline assignment: CDR1 MNHEY and CDR2 SMNVEV (reference sequence). CDR3 in amino acids: CASSWGTGHLYEQYF. The CDR3 nucleotides are TGTGCCAGCAGTTGGGGGACAGGGCATCTCTACGAGCAGTACTTC.

The chain carries TRBV20-1 and TRBJ2-5, with D maybe TRBD2 (6 bases). Trimming removed 3 bases at V and 6 bases at J, with 17 bases between. The CDR3 contains 14 residues. Per the germline V gene, CDR1 is DFQATT and CDR2 is SNEGSKA (reference sequence). The CDR3 loop is CSARGGLRMKTQYF. CDR3 nucleotide sequence: TGCAGTGCTAGGGGTGGACTACGAATGAAGACCCAGTACTTC.

This clonotype was seen a handful of times. V gene TRBV5-1 combines with J gene TRBJ1-1; tentative D call: TRBD1 (6 bases). V lost 7 bases to trimming and J lost 5 bases, with 18 bases between them. The CDR3 consists of 14 residues. In germline, CDR1 is SGHRS, CDR2 YFSETQ. The CDR3 region has the DNA TGCGCCAGCTTCCCGGGGGCGGTGCGGACTGAAGCTTTCTTT. Its translation is CASFPGAVRTEAFF.

The V and J genes are TRBV4-2 and TRBJ2-1; a weak D match, TRBD2 (6 bases). V was clipped by 4 bases and J by 9 bases, with 16 bases between them. The CDR3 covers 14 residues. CDR1 and CDR2 (germline): LGHNA, YNFKEQ. The CDR3 bases are TGTGCCAGCAGCCTACGGGAGACCCTAGGTGAGCAGTTCTTC. Its translation: CASSLRETLGEQFF.

This clonotype was picked up a small number of times. The chain uses TRBV19 and TRBJ2-5; D may be TRBD2 (6 bases). The germline V gene encodes CDR1 LNHDA and CDR2 SQIVND (reference sequence). V was clipped by 8 bases and J by 3 bases, with 13 bases between them. This CDR3 has 13 amino acids. The CDR3 bases are TGTGCCAGTGGGAGGCCGGGGAAAGAGACCCAGTACTTC. Protein product: CASGRPGKETQYF.

The chain recombines TRBV7-9 with TRBJ2-7; D not certain. Trimming cost V 5 bases and J 0 bases, with 11 bases left between them. The CDR3 totals 14 residues. Germline lookup yields CDR1 SEHNR and CDR2 FQNEAQ (reference sequence). CDR3 bases: TGTGCCAGCAGCCCCTCCCACGGCTCCTACGAGCAGTACTTC. Its translation: CASSPSHGSYEQYF.

This clonotype came up a few times. The gene calls are TRBV5-6 and TRBJ2-7; D might be TRBD1 (6 bases). CDR3 length: 16 amino acids. CDR1 is SGHDT, CDR2 YYEEEE, per germline. Trimming left V 4 bases short and J 0 bases short, with 17 bases between. The CDR3 loop reads CASSRQGQTLSYEQYF. The CDR3 DNA reads as TGTGCCAGCAGCCGCCAAGGACAGACCCTCTCCTACGAGCAGTACTTC.

This clonotype was counted a few times. The CDR3 sequence: CSARDRVENTGELFF. The CDR3 DNA reads TGCAGTGCGCGTGACAGGGTGGAGAACACCGGGGAGCTGTTTTTT. This chain joins TRBV20-1 and TRBJ2-2; 7 bases agree with TRBD1. Germline lookup yields CDR1 DFQATT and CDR2 SNEGSKA (reference sequence). V gave up 6 bases and J gave up 1 base; unmatched junction bases: 8. The CDR3 is made up of 15 amino acids.

The chain couples TRBV24-1 to TRBJ2-1, with D uncertain. The CDR3 is 13 amino acids. The V gene lost 3 bases and the J gene lost 10 bases, with 12 bases spanning the gap. The V gene's germline CDR1 is KGHDR and CDR2 SFDVKD. For the CDR3, the DNA is TGTGCCACCAGTGATGGTTCCCTTGCCGAGCAGTTCTTC. It encodes CATSDGSLAEQFF.

The J gene is TRBJ1-2, the V gene TRBV12-3 or TRBV12-4; D is possibly TRBD1 (5 bases). This CDR3 comprises 17 residues. V lost 3 bases and J 4 bases, leaving 21 bases between the germline ends. The CDR3 here is CASSFGGSGAVVYGYTF. The DNA of the CDR3 is TGTGCCAGCAGTTTTGGGGGAAGTGGGGCAGTCGTCTATGGCTACACCTTC.

This clonotype was seen at least ten times. The chain recombines TRBV12-3 or TRBV12-4 with TRBJ2-1; 7 bases are a match to TRBD2. V trimming: 3 bases; J trimming: 12 bases; junction bases outside the gene matches: 5. The CDR3 length is 12 residues. CDR3 DNA: TGTGCCAGCAGTTTTGGAGTAGCGGGGCAGTTCTTC. It yields the protein CASSFGVAGQFF.

This clonotype has more than one count but fewer than ten. This chain joins TRBV10-3 and TRBJ1-1; perhaps TRBD1 as D (5 bases). The ends were cut back, 3 bases at V and 1 base at J, with 9 bases in the middle. Germline loops: CDR1 ENHRY, CDR2 SYGVKD. This CDR3 region has 14 residues. The CDR3 DNA reads as TGTGCCATCAGTGAAGGGGCAGCGAACACTGAAGCTTTCTTT. This gives the protein CAISEGAANTEAFF.

V gene TRBV20-1 combines with J gene TRBJ2-7, with D hard to call. The CDR3 is 15 amino acids. Germline V gene data show CDR1 as DFQATT and CDR2 as SNEGSKA (reference sequence). V lost 0 bases and J lost 3, with 15 bases in between. The DNA of the CDR3 is TGCAGTGCTAGAGACACTTTGGGCAGATTCTACGAGCAGTACTTC. This codes for CSARDTLGRFYEQYF.

Only a few counts were recorded for this clonotype. The chain combines TRBV20-1 with TRBJ2-7, with TRBD2 identical over 7 bases. The CDR3 is 12 residues long. CDR1 and CDR2 (germline): DFQATT, SNEGSKA (reference sequence). Trimming removed 8 bases from V and 9 bases from J; junction bases left unmatched: 13. The CDR3 coding sequence is TGCAGTTTTGGGGGGGGAAAACAACGGCAGTACTTC. Protein sequence: CSFGGGKQRQYF.

This clonotype has just a few counts. The gene calls are TRBV5-1 and TRBJ2-7, with a possible D match to TRBD1 (5 bases). CDR1 and CDR2 (germline): SGHRS, YFSETQ. Trimming took 1 base from V and 3 from J, leaving 17 bases between them. The CDR3 is 16 residues long. The CDR3 here is CASSLRGDPTFYEQYF. The CDR3 nucleotides are TGCGCCAGCAGCTTGAGGGGCGATCCCACTTTCTACGAGCAGTACTTC.

This clonotype was seen a few times. V usage is TRBV5-1 and J usage is TRBJ1-2; D unresolved. CDR1 is SGHRS, CDR2 YFSETQ, per germline. This CDR3 has 16 residues. V gave up 0 bases and J gave up 2 bases, with 14 bases separating them. CDR3 in amino acids: CASSLVILQENYGYTF. The CDR3 DNA is TGCGCCAGCAGCTTGGTGATCCTCCAGGAAAACTATGGCTACACCTTC.

The J gene is TRBJ2-3, the V gene TRBV11-1; 7 bases align to TRBD2. The germline CDR1 and CDR2 sequences are SGHAT and FQDESV (reference sequence). The CDR3 covers 20 residues. V gave up 5 bases and J gave up 9 bases; unmatched junction bases: 29. The CDR3 sequence is CASSARTTLRGERDPGTQYF. The CDR3 coding sequence is TGTGCCAGCAGCGCAAGAACCACCCTACGAGGAGAGCGGGACCCCGGGACGCAGTATTTT.